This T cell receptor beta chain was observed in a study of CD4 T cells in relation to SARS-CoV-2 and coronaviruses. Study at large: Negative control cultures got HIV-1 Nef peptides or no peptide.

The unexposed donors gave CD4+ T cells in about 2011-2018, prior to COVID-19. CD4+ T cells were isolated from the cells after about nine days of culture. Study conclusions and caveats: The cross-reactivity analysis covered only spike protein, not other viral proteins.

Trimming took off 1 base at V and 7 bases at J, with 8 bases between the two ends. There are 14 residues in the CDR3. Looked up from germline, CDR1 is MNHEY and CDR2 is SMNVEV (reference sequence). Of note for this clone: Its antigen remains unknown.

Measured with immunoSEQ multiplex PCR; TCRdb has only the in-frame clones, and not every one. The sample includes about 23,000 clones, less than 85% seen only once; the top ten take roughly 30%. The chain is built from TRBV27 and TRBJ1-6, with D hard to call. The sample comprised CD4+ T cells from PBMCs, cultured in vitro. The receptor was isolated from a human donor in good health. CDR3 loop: CASSLFGQNSPLHF. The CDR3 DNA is TGTGCCAGCAGTTTATTTGGGCAGAATTCACCCCTCCACTTT.